What follows are 6 T cell receptor beta chains derived from one specimen sequenced in a study of Ad26.COV2.S vaccination and SARS-CoV-2 variants. Treatment reported: roughly 19 received Ad26.COV2.S at low or high dose, single or two shots; several received placebo; per-sample allocation not given. Sampling occurred on day 63 after the first vaccine or placebo injection. Sequencing used immunoSEQ multiplex PCR; TCRdb keeps in-frame clones, though not all of them. In the table there are some 340,000 clones, 70% to 90% of which are singletons. Sequenced material: peripheral blood, taken in a trial of Ad26.COV2.S vaccine versus placebo. These TCRs come from a person between 18 and 65 years old who received the Ad26.COV2.S COVID-19 vaccine or a placebo.

The rearrangement uses TRBV27 and TRBJ1-1; D possibly corresponds to TRBD1 (5 bases). The CDR3 has 17 amino acids. V was cut by 4 bases and J by 0 bases, with 18 bases left in between. The germline V gene encodes CDR1 MNHEY and CDR2 SMNVEV (reference sequence). CDR3 DNA: TGTGCCAGCAGTTGGACACCGGGAGATATAATGAACACTGAAGCTTTCTTT. It translates to CASSWTPGDIMNTEAFF.

This chain links TRBV2 with TRBJ1-6, with no clear D. The CDR3 sequence is 13 residues long. V lost 8 bases, J lost 3 bases, and 8 bases lay in between. Looked up from germline, CDR1 is SNHLY and CDR2 is FYNNEI. CDR3 bases: TGTGCCAGCGCGTCGGGCTATAATTCACCCCTCCACTTT. The encoded protein is CASASGYNSPLHF.

This chain joins TRBV10-3 and TRBJ2-3; TRBD1 matches 11 bases. The junction had 13 bases not matched to a gene; V was cut back by 4 bases and J by 7 bases. The CDR3 is made up of 17 amino acids. Germline CDR1 and CDR2: ENHRY and SYGVKD. CDR3 DNA: TGTGCCATCAGTGGGCGGGACAGGGGGACTTGGGAGAATACGCAGTATTTT. This encodes CAISGRDRGTWENTQYF.

V gene TRBV7-7 combines with J gene TRBJ2-3, with a tentative D call TRBD1 (7 bases). From germline, CDR1 is SSHAT and CDR2 FNYEAQ (reference sequence). This CDR3 is built from 15 residues. Between the trimmed V and J ends, which lost 5 bases and 1 base, there was a span of 13 bases. CDR3 sequence: CASSPGGPGTDTQYF. CDR3 DNA: TGTGCCAGCAGCCCAGGGGGGCCGGGCACAGATACGCAGTATTTT. The full variable domain, completed using reference TRBV7-7 and TRBJ2-3, is GAGVSQSPRYKVTKRGQDVTLRCDPISSHATLYWYQQALGQGPEFLTYFNYEAQPDKSGLPSDRFSAERPEGSISTLTIQRTEQRDSAMYRCASSPGGPGTDTQYFGPGTRLTVL.

The chain uses TRBV27 and TRBJ2-2, with D perhaps matching TRBD2 (6 bases). This CDR3 is 14 amino acids long. Germline V gene lookup returns CDR1 MNHEY and CDR2 SMNVEV (reference sequence). Trimming shortened V by 8 bases and J by 6 bases, and 16 bases separated the two germline ends. The chain's CDR3 is CASSYRRGPGELFF. The CDR3 bases are TGTGCCAGCTCATATAGGCGGGGACCCGGGGAGCTGTTTTTT.

The rearrangement joins TRBV7-9 to TRBJ2-6; no clear D gene. CDR3 size: 15 residues. Germline V lookup: CDR1 SEHNR, CDR2 FQNEAQ (reference sequence). Trimming shortened V by 2 bases and J by 0 bases, and 5 bases separated the two germline ends. Here the CDR3 DNA reads TGTGCCAGCAGCTTACGCAACTCTGGGGCCAACGTCCTGACTTTC. It encodes CASSLRNSGANVLTF.